The 15 T cell receptor beta chains in this list originate from one sample, sequenced in a study of blood T cell repertoires in COVID-19. Sequenced by immunoSEQ multiplex PCR; TCRdb stores in-frame clones only, minus some. The table has 140,000 to 150,000 clones, approximately 88% seen once. The sample was PBMCs or T cells enriched from blood (not recorded which). The receptors here all came from a woman aged 25 to 39 with acute COVID-19.

The chain combines TRBV2 with TRBJ2-7; D gene unclear. V lost 6 bases and J 2 bases, leaving 14 bases between the germline ends. The CDR3 extends over 14 amino acids. The germline gives CDR1 SNHLY, CDR2 FYNNEI. CDR3 coding DNA: TGTGCCAGCAGCCGGGTTCCCAAAGCCTACGAGCAGTACTTC. Its protein is CASSRVPKAYEQYF. The whole variable domain, filled in from reference TRBV2 and TRBJ2-7, reads EPEVTQTPSHQVTQMGQEVILRCVPISNHLYFYWYRQILGQKVEFLVSFYNNEISEKSEIFDDQFSVERPDGSNFTLKIRSTKLEDSAMYFCASSRVPKAYEQYFGPGTRLTVT.

The chain carries TRBV7-3 and TRBJ1-1, with 7 bases fitting TRBD1. V lost 6 bases and J lost 1; bases outside the gene matches: 11. CDR3 length equals 16 residues. CDR1 and CDR2 from the germline V gene are SGHTA and FQGTGA. CDR3 nucleotides: TGTGCCAGCAGTCCCACAGGGGTTGGTCAGAACACTGAAGCTTTCTTT. Translating it yields CASSPTGVGQNTEAFF.

This chain uses TRBV9 with TRBJ2-5, with 9 bases fitting TRBD2. Germline V gene sequence: CDR1 SGDLS, CDR2 YYNGEE. Losses at the gene ends were 0 bases for V and 0 bases for J; bases not matched to a gene: 12. The CDR3 sequence is 19 residues long. CDR3 in amino acids: CASSVASSGLAGHQETQYF. CDR3 DNA: TGTGCCAGCAGCGTAGCTTCGTCGGGGCTAGCGGGACACCAAGAGACCCAGTACTTC.

The chain employs TRBV5-6 and TRBJ1-5, with 10 nucleotides matching TRBD1. The germline V gene encodes CDR1 SGHDT and CDR2 YYEEEE. CDR3 size: 16 residues. After removal of 4 bases from V and 6 bases from J, the junction contained 10 bases not matched to a gene. This CDR3 reads CASSRRGTGVIQPQHF. In DNA, the CDR3 is TGTGCCAGCAGCCGTAGAGGGACAGGGGTGATTCAGCCCCAGCATTTT.

This clone was counted ten times or more. The chain employs TRBV7-8 and TRBJ2-7; TRBD1 matches at 8 bases. CDR3 length equals 16 residues. V gave up 6 bases and J gave up 3 bases; unmatched junction bases: 13. Germline-derived CDR1 and CDR2 are SGHVS and FQNEAQ. Here the CDR3 DNA reads TGTGCCAGCAGTTGGACAGGGAGCCCCAGGGACTACGAGCAGTACTTC. This encodes CASSWTGSPRDYEQYF.

V usage is TRBV30 and J usage is TRBJ1-1; perhaps TRBD1 as D (5 bases). Germline V gene data show CDR1 as GTSNPN and CDR2 as SVGIG (reference sequence). This CDR3 has 13 amino acids. With 3 bases removed from V and 5 bases from J, the gap between germline ends came to 13 bases. The CDR3 DNA sequence: TGTGCCTGGAGCGCTCAGGGTCGGACTGAAGCTTTCTTT. Protein sequence: CAWSAQGRTEAFF.

This clone was observed a handful of times. The rearrangement links TRBV7-9 to TRBJ2-7; a weak D match, TRBD1 (5 bases). The germline gives CDR1 SEHNR, CDR2 FQNEAQ (reference sequence). V was cut by 10 bases and J by 3 bases, with 13 bases left in between. The CDR3 sequence is 12 residues long. For the CDR3, the DNA is TGTGCCACATTGGGGCTGCACTACGAGCAGTACTTC. It yields the protein CATLGLHYEQYF.

The chain combines TRBV7-2 with TRBJ2-7; D is possibly TRBD1 (6 bases). The CDR3 sequence is 15 residues long. V shed 1 base and J shed 2 bases, with 12 bases lying between them. Germline CDR1 reads SGHTA; CDR2 reads FQGNSA. CDR3 DNA sequence: TGTGCCAGCAGCTTAGAACAGGGTTCGCCCTACGAGCAGTACTTC. Protein: CASSLEQGSPYEQYF.

The chain uses TRBV10-3 and TRBJ2-5; TRBD2 aligns across 8 bases. V shed 6 bases, J shed 5 bases, and the junction held 8 bases outside the gene matches. This CDR3 spans 14 amino acids. The germline V gene has CDR1 ENHRY and CDR2 SYGVKD. CDR3 sequence: CAIRAELAVETQYF. CDR3 nucleotides: TGTGCCATCAGAGCAGAACTAGCGGTGGAGACCCAGTACTTC.

The gene calls are TRBV7-9 and TRBJ2-2, with D maybe TRBD2 (5 bases). Germline lookup yields CDR1 SEHNR and CDR2 FQNEAQ (reference sequence). This CDR3 comprises 13 residues. V was shortened by 8 bases and J by 6 bases, with 13 bases between the two germline ends. The CDR3 here is CASGPSFPGELFF. CDR3 in DNA: TGTGCCAGCGGGCCTAGCTTCCCCGGGGAGCTGTTTTTT.

The chain combines TRBV4-3 with TRBJ1-4, with a weak D call TRBD1 (6 bases). Germline V gives CDR1 LGHNA, CDR2 YSLEER. V was shortened by 0 bases and J by 7 bases, with 15 bases between the two germline ends. CDR3 size: 16 residues. DNA of the CDR3: TGCGCCAGCAGCCAAGAAACCGGGGGGCGAGGTGAAAAACTGTTTTTT. Translation gives CASSQETGGRGEKLFF.

The chain couples TRBV9 to TRBJ2-1, with 7 bases identical to TRBD2. This CDR3 comprises 16 residues. V gave up 4 bases and J gave up 4 bases; unmatched junction bases: 11. The germline V gene has CDR1 SGDLS and CDR2 YYNGEE. The CDR3 sequence is CASSPRERDPYNEQFF. CDR3 DNA sequence: TGTGCCAGCAGCCCCCGTGAGCGGGACCCTTACAATGAGCAGTTCTTC.

V is TRBV7-9 and J is TRBJ1-5, with unresolved D. From germline, CDR1 is SEHNR and CDR2 FQNEAQ (reference sequence). The CDR3 contains 13 residues. Trimming cost V 4 bases and J 3 bases, with 7 bases left between them. The CDR3 spells CASSSSPNQPQHF. As DNA, the CDR3 is TGTGCCAGCAGCTCGAGTCCCAATCAGCCCCAGCATTTT.

The chain carries TRBV5-6 and TRBJ1-4; D call uncertain. V shed 3 bases and J shed 7 bases, with 10 bases lying between them. CDR3 length equals 13 residues. Germline values: CDR1 SGHDT, CDR2 YYEEEE. CDR3 in amino acids: CASSYLEGEKLFF. CDR3 nucleotides: TGTGCCAGCAGCTACTTGGAGGGTGAAAAACTGTTTTTT.

Concerning this clone itself: At one end the junction does not follow the germline gene, possibly because of a read error. V gene TRBV7-8 combines with J gene TRBJ2-1; D may be TRBD1 (5 bases). CDR1 is SGHVS, CDR2 FQNEAQ, per germline. CDR3 size: 17 residues. For the CDR3, the DNA is TGTGCCAGCAGATTAGAGTTGGCAGGGATTTCCTACAATGAGCAGTTCTTC. This sequence encodes CASRLELAGISYNEQFF.